Following are 13 T cell receptor beta chains from one sample sequenced in a study of molecular identifiers for immune sequencing clone quantification (dated by TCRdb to the late 2010s). Library preparation employed PCR. For sequencing, a NextSeq 500 was employed. The public reads were reanalyzed by TCRdb: fastp trimming at Q25, MiXCR alignment, in-frame beta chains only. One record per CDR3 amino acid sequence lists the most common genes and DNA. The sample table contains under 350,000 distinct CDR3 sequences; only one count was recorded for roughly 23% of them. The top ten constitute around 0.76% of the sample. Sequences were obtained from naive CD8+ T cells from blood, with Jurkat cell RNA spiked in. The meaning of the sample's cell subset or site label: FACS-sorted CD8+CD4-CCR7+CD45RA+ naive T cells. The receptors stem from a human donor in good health. Some libraries in this study had Jurkat cell RNA spiked in.

This clonotype was seen a single time. The chain links TRBV11-2 to TRBJ2-7; the D is unclear. CDR1 and CDR2 from the germline V gene are SGHAT and FQNNGV. V was cut by 1 base and J by 2 bases, with 9 bases left in between. The CDR3 length is 14 residues. CDR3 in DNA: TGTGCCAGCAGCTTAGTACCGTTAACCTACGAGCAGTACTTC. Translating it yields CASSLVPLTYEQYF.

The V and J genes are TRBV14 and TRBJ1-1, with no clear D. The V gene's germline CDR1 is SGHDN and CDR2 FVKESK. Trimming stripped 0 bases from V and 0 bases from J, with 11 bases between. The CDR3 sequence is 16 residues long. Here the CDR3 DNA reads TGTGCCAGCAGCCAAGAGGGGTTCGAGATGAACACTGAAGCTTTCTTT. It codes for CASSQEGFEMNTEAFF.

This clonotype was counted only a few times. The V gene is TRBV3-1, the J gene TRBJ2-3; D might be TRBD2 (5 bases). The V end lost 3 bases, the J end lost 3 bases, and 16 bases lay between the germline ends. Germline V CDR1 and CDR2: LGHDT, YNNKEL (reference sequence). CDR3 length: 16 residues. This CDR3 is CASSQAPGGPTDTQYF. DNA of the CDR3: TGTGCCAGCAGCCAGGCACCCGGCGGGCCTACAGATACGCAGTATTTT.

In its sample, this clonotype was seen a few times. V gene TRBV5-1 combines with J gene TRBJ2-5, with D possibly TRBD1 on 6 matching bases. This CDR3 comprises 13 residues. Trimming removed 0 bases at V and 5 bases at J, with 8 bases between. From germline, CDR1 is SGHRS and CDR2 YFSETQ. CDR3 coding DNA: TGCGCCAGCAGCTTGGCCACAGGGGAGACCCAGTACTTC. Amino acids: CASSLATGETQYF. Combining the CDR3 with reference TRBV5-1 and TRBJ2-5 gives the whole variable domain KAGVTQTPRYLIKTRGQQVTLSCSPISGHRSVSWYQQTPGQGLQFLFEYFSETQRNKGNFPGRFSGRQFSNSRSEMNVSTLELGDSALYLCASSLATGETQYFGPGTRLLVL.

A remark on this clonotype: A much larger clone sits a single nucleotide away, making a read error possible. This chain links TRBV4-3 with TRBJ1-4; possible D gene TRBD1, 6 bases. The CDR3 sequence is 15 residues long. The V gene's germline CDR1 is LGHNA and CDR2 YSLEER. CDR3 residues: CASSQGGPTIEKLFF. The CDR3, as DNA: TGCGCCAGCAGCCAGGGGGGGCCCACTATTGAAAAACTGTTTTTT.

The J gene is TRBJ2-5, the V gene TRBV2; 7 bases match TRBD1. Trimming at V came to 8 bases and at J to 5 bases, leaving 14 bases not matched to a gene. The CDR3 has 15 amino acids. From germline, CDR1 is SNHLY and CDR2 FYNNEI. CDR3 residues: CASQGTESLRETQYF. CDR3 DNA sequence: TGTGCCAGCCAAGGGACAGAGAGTCTTCGTGAGACCCAGTACTTC.

The chain links TRBV12-3 or TRBV12-4 to TRBJ2-2; TRBD1 might be the D (5 bases). The CDR3 is 14 amino acids. Trimming removed 3 bases at V and 4 bases at J, with 9 bases between. The CDR3 region is CASSLKRGTGELFF. DNA for the CDR3: TGTGCCAGCAGTTTGAAAAGGGGCACCGGGGAGCTGTTTTTT.

This clonotype has ten or more counts. The chain recombines TRBV4-3 with TRBJ2-1; D might be TRBD1 (5 bases). Between the trimmed V and J ends, which lost 0 bases and 1 base, there was a span of 7 bases. CDR1 is LGHNA, CDR2 YSLEER, per germline. CDR3 length: 15 amino acids. The CDR3 DNA reads as TGCGCCAGCAGCCAAGATGGGGCATCCTACAATGAGCAGTTCTTC. Translating it yields CASSQDGASYNEQFF.

The chain links TRBV28 to TRBJ2-7, with D hard to call. V gave up 5 bases and J gave up 3 bases, with 11 bases separating them. Germline CDR1 is MDHEN and CDR2 is SYDVKM. The CDR3 totals 13 residues. The CDR3 reads CASSPAAYYEQYF. CDR3 DNA: TGTGCCAGCAGTCCCGCCGCATACTACGAGCAGTACTTC.

Comments on this clonotype: Being one base from a much bigger clone, this may be a read error. The genes are TRBV19 and TRBJ1-5, with D unresolved. Trimming cost V 7 bases and J 7 bases, with 17 bases left between them. Germline V gene lookup returns CDR1 LNHDA and CDR2 SQIVND (reference sequence). There are 14 residues in the CDR3. CDR3 sequence: CASTSLTWYQPQHF. CDR3 nucleotide sequence: TGTGCCAGTACCTCCCTTACATGGTACCAGCCCCAGCATTTT.

This clonotype was seen ten or more times. The J gene is TRBJ2-7, the V gene TRBV28, with 7 bases that match TRBD1. CDR1 is MDHEN, CDR2 SYDVKM, per germline. This CDR3 has 15 residues. The ends lost 6 bases at V and 2 bases at J; junction bases unmatched: 10. CDR3 sequence: CASRPNRDSPYEQYF. The CDR3 coding sequence is TGTGCCAGCAGACCGAACCGGGACAGTCCCTACGAGCAGTACTTC. Filled out from reference TRBV28 and TRBJ2-7, the complete variable domain reads DVKVTQSSRYLVKRTGEKVFLECVQDMDHENMFWYRQDPGLGLRLIYFSYDVKMKEKGDIPEGYSVSREKKERFSLILESASTNQTSMYLCASRPNRDSPYEQYFGPGTRLTVT.

This clonotype was detected a few times. The chain is built from TRBV5-1 and TRBJ1-2; 8 positions match TRBD1. The length of the CDR3 is 18 residues. After removal of 0 bases from V and 0 bases from J, the junction contained 10 bases not matched to a gene. CDR1 is SGHRS and CDR2 is YFSETQ in the germline V gene. CDR3 residues: CASSLAGQGRSSNYGYTF. CDR3 DNA sequence: TGCGCCAGCAGCTTGGCAGGACAGGGAAGAAGTTCTAACTATGGCTACACCTTC.

The chain carries TRBV5-6 and TRBJ2-7, with TRBD2 matching over 7 bases. Losses at the gene ends were 0 bases for V and 5 bases for J; bases not matched to a gene: 8. The CDR3 is 15 amino acids. Germline CDR1 is SGHDT and CDR2 is YYEEEE. The CDR3 DNA is TGTGCCAGCAGCTTGGGGCCCCGGGGAGGGAACGAGCAGTACTTC. This translates into CASSLGPRGGNEQYF.